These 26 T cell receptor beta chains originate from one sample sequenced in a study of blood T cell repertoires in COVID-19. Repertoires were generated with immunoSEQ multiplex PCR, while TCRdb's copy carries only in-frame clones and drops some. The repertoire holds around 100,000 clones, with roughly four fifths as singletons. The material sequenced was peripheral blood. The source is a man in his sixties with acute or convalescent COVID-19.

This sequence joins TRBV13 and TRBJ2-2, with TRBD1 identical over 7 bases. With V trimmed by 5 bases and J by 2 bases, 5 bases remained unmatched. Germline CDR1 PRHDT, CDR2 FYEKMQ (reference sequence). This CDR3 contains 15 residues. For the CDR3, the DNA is TGTGCCAGCAGCGGCCGGGACAGAAACACCGGGGAGCTGTTTTTT. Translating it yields CASSGRDRNTGELFF.

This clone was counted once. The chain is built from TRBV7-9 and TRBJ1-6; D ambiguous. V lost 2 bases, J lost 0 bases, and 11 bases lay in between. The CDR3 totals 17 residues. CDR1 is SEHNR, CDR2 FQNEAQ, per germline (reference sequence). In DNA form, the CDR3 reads TGTGCCAGCAGCTTATCCGACTGGAGCTCCTATAATTCACCCCTCCACTTT. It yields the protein CASSLSDWSSYNSPLHF.

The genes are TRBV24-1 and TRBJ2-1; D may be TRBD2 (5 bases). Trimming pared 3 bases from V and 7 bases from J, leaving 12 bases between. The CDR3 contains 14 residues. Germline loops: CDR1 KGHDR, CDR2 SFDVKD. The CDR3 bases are TGTGCCACCAGTGATGAGGGCCTCGGGAATGAGCAGTTCTTC. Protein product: CATSDEGLGNEQFF.

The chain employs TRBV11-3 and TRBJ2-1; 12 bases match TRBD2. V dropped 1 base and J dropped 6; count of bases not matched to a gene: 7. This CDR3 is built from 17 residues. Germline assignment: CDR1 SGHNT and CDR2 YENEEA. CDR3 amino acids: CASSLGLAGGQVNEQFF. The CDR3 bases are TGTGCCAGCAGCTTAGGGCTAGCGGGGGGGCAAGTCAATGAGCAGTTCTTC.

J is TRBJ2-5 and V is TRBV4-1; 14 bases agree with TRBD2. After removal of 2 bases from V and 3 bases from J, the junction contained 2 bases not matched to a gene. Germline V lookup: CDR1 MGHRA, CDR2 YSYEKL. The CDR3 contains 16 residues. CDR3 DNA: TGCGCCAGCAGCCAATTGGGACTAGCGGGAGAAGAGACCCAGTACTTC. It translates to CASSQLGLAGEETQYF.

The CDR3 coding sequence is TGTGCCAGCAGAACCGGGACAGGCGGCGGTCAGCCCCAGCATTTT. This encodes CASRTGTGGGQPQHF. The rearrangement links TRBV6-5 to TRBJ1-5; 8 positions match TRBD1. With V trimmed by 6 bases and J by 6 bases, 10 bases remained unmatched. The CDR3 is 15 amino acids. Germline V lookup: CDR1 MNHEY, CDR2 SVGAGI.

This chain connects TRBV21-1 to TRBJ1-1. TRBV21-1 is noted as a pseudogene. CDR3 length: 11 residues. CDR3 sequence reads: CASSNLRFAFF. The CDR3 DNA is TGTGCCAGCAGCAACCTGCGGTTCGCTTTCTTT.

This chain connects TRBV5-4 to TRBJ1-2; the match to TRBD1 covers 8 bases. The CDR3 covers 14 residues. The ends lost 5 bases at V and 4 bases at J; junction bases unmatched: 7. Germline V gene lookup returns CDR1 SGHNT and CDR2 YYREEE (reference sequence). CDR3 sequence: CASRRDRSGYGYTF. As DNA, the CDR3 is TGTGCCAGCAGAAGGGACAGGAGCGGCTATGGCTACACCTTC.

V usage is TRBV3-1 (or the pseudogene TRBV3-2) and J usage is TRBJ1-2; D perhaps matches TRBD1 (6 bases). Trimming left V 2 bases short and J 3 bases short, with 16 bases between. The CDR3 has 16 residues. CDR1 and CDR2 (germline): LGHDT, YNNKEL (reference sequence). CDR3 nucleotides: TGTGCCAGCAGCCAAAGTGACAGGTTGGACTACTATGGCTACACCTTC. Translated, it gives CASSQSDRLDYYGYTF.

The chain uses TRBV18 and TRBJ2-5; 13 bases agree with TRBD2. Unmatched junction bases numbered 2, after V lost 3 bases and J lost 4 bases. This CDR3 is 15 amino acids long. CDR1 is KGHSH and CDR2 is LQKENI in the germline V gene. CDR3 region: CASSPRTSGGETQYF. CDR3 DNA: TGTGCCAGCTCACCGCGGACTAGCGGGGGAGAGACCCAGTACTTC. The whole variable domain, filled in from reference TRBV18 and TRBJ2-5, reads NAGVMQNPRHLVRRRGQEARLRCSPMKGHSHVYWYRQLPEEGLKFMVYLQKENIIDESGMPKERFSAEFPKEGPSILRIQQVVRGDSAAYFCASSPRTSGGETQYFGPGTRLLVL.

The CDR3 loop is CASNTGDYYGYTF. The CDR3 region has the DNA TGTGCCAGCAACACCGGGGATTACTATGGCTACACCTTC. The J gene is TRBJ1-2, the V gene TRBV6-5, with D unclear. The CDR3 length is 13 residues. Germline V lookup: CDR1 MNHEY, CDR2 SVGAGI. The V gene lost 7 bases and the J gene lost 3 bases, with 12 bases spanning the gap.

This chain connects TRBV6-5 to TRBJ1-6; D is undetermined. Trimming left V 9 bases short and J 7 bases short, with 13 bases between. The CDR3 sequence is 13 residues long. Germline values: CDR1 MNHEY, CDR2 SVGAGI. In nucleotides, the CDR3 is TGTGCCAGTCAGACAACCCAAAATTCACCCCTCCACTTT. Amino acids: CASQTTQNSPLHF.

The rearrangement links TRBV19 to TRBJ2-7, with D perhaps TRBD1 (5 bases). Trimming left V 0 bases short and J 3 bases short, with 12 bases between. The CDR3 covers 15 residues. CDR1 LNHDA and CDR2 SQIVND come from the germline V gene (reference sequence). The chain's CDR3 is CASSIEGQGFYEQYF. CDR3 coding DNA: TGTGCCAGTAGTATAGAAGGGCAGGGATTCTACGAGCAGTACTTC.

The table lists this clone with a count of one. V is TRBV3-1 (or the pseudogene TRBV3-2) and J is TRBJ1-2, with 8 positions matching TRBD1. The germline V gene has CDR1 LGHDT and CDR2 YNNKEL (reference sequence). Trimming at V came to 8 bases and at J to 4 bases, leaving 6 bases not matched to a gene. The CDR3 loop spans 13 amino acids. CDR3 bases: TGTGCCAGCGTCCGACAGGGGACCTATGGCTACACCTTC. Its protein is CASVRQGTYGYTF.

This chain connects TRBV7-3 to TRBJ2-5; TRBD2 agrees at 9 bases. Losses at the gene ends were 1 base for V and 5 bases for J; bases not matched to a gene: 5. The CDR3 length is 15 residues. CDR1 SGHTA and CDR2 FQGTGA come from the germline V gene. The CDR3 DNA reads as TGTGCCAGCAGCTTAATGGCGGGAGGGTCGGAGACCCAGTACTTC. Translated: CASSLMAGGSETQYF.

CDR3 sequence: CASRVRTRLWDEQFF. The DNA of the CDR3 is TGTGCCAGCAGAGTCAGGACACGGCTGTGGGATGAGCAGTTCTTC. The genes are TRBV9 and TRBJ2-1; TRBD1 is a possible D gene (5 bases). This CDR3 region has 15 residues. Trimming removed 5 bases at V and 8 bases at J, with 20 bases between. The germline V gene encodes CDR1 SGDLS and CDR2 YYNGEE.

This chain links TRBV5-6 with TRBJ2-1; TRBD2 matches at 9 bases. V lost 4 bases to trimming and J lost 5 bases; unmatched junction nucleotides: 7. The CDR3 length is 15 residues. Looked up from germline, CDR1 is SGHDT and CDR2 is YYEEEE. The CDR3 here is CASSRGLANNNEQFF. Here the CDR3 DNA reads TGTGCCAGCAGCCGCGGACTAGCGAATAACAATGAGCAGTTCTTC.

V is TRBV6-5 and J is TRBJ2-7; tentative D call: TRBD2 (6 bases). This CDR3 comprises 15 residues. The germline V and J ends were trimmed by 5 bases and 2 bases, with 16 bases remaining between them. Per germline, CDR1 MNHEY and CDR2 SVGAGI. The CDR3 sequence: CASSLRGYDTYEQYF. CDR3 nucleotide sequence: TGTGCCAGCAGTCTCCGGGGGTACGACACCTACGAGCAGTACTTC.

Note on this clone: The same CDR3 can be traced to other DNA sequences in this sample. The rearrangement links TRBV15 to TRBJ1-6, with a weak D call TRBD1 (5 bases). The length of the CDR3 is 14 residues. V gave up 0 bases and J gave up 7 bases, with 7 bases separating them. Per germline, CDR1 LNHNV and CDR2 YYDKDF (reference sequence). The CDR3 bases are TGTGCCACCAGCAGAGATCGGGGGAATTCACCCCTCCACTTT. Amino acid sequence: CATSRDRGNSPLHF.

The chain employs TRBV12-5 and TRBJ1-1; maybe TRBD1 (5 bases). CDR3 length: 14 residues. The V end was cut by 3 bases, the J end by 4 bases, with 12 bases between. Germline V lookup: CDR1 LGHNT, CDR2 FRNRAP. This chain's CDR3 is CASGFGGVPTEAFF. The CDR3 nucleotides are TGTGCTAGTGGTTTCGGGGGGGTCCCCACTGAAGCTTTCTTT.

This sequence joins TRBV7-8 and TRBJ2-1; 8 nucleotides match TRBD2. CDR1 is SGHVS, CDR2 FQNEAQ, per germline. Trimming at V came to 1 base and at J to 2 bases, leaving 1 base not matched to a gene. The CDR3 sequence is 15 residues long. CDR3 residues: CASSLVGGAYNEQFF. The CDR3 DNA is TGTGCCAGCAGCTTAGTCGGGGGGGCCTACAATGAGCAGTTCTTC.

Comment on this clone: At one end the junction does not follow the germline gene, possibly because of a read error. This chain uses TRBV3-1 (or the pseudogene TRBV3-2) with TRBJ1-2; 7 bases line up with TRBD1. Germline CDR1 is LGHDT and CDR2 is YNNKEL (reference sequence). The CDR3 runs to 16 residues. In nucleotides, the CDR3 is TGTGCCAGCACCCAAGGACCGGGACAGCAAAGGTATGGCTACACCTTC. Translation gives CASTQGPGQQRYGYTF.

The CDR3 DNA sequence: TGCGCCAGCAGCTTGGCACAGGGTTTTAATTCACCCCTCCACTTT. Translated: CASSLAQGFNSPLHF. The rearrangement uses TRBV5-1 and TRBJ1-6, with D possibly being TRBD1 (6 bases). The V gene's germline CDR1 is SGHRS and CDR2 YFSETQ. The CDR3 runs to 15 residues. V was trimmed by 0 bases and J by 6 bases, leaving 10 bases between them.

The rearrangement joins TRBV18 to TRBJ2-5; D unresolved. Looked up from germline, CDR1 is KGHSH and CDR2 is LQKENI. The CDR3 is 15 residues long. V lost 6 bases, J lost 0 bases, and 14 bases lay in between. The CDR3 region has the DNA TGTGCCAGCTCTCCAGGCCAGGCACACCAAGAGACCCAGTACTTC. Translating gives CASSPGQAHQETQYF.

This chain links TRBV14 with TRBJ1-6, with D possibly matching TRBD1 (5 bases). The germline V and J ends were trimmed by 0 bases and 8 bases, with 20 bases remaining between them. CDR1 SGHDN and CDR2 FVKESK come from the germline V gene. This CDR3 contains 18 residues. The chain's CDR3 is CASSQDWNRLGVDSPLHF. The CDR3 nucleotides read TGTGCCAGCAGCCAAGATTGGAACAGGCTTGGTGTGGATTCACCCCTCCACTTT.

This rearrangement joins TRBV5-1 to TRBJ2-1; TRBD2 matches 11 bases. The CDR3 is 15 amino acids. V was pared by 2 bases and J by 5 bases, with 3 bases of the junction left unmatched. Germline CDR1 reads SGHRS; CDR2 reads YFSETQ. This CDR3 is CASSFRLAGNNEQFF. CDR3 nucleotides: TGCGCCAGCAGCTTTCGACTAGCGGGGAACAATGAGCAGTTCTTC. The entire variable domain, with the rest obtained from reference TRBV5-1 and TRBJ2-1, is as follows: KAGVTQTPRYLIKTRGQQVTLSCSPISGHRSVSWYQQTPGQGLQFLFEYFSETQRNKGNFPGRFSGRQFSNSRSEMNVSTLELGDSALYLCASSFRLAGNNEQFFGPGTRLTVL.